Below, 19 T cell receptor beta chains from the same sample are listed, as sequenced in a study of CD8 T cells in Susac syndrome (dated by TCRdb to the late 2010s). Preparation of the library involved the immunoSEQ multiplex PCR assay. RNA was extracted using the RNeasy kit, and roughly 0.45 to 1 ug of the RNA was reverse transcribed with random hexamers. TCRdb redid the processing of the public reads, applying fastp at Q25 and MiXCR, and retained in-frame beta chains. Records with the same CDR3 protein are collapsed into one entry carrying the most frequent genes and DNA. In all, the sample holds roughly 120,000 distinct CDR3 sequences, and 80% to 95% of those were seen once. The ten largest make up roughly 0.31% of the sample. Sample: CD8+ T cells from PBMCs. These TCRs come from a human donor with multiple sclerosis.

The CDR3 here is CASSSLLAGGAFYEQYV. The CDR3 DNA sequence: TGTGCCAGCAGCTCCTTACTAGCGGGAGGGGCCTTCTACGAGCAGTACGTC. V usage is TRBV7-8 and J usage is TRBJ2-7; 13 bases are shared with TRBD2. Germline lookup yields CDR1 SGHVS and CDR2 FQNEAQ. The CDR3 length is 17 residues. J was trimmed by 3 bases and V by 4 bases; bases with no gene match: 9.

This clonotype was counted a single time. The chain is built from TRBV7-9 and TRBJ1-1; perhaps TRBD1 as D (5 bases). V dropped 6 bases and J dropped 1 base, with 15 bases sitting between them. CDR3 length: 15 amino acids. Germline values: CDR1 SEHNR, CDR2 FQNEAQ (reference sequence). In nucleotides, the CDR3 is TGTGCCAGCAGTCATACTCGGGGGGGGAACACTGAAGCTTTCTTT. It is translated as CASSHTRGGNTEAFF. The entire variable domain, with the rest obtained from reference TRBV7-9 and TRBJ1-1, is as follows: DTGVSQNPRHKITKRGQNVTFRCDPISEHNRLYWYRQTLGQGPEFLTYFQNEAQLEKSRLLSDRFSAERPKGSFSTLEIQRTEQGDSAMYLCASSHTRGGNTEAFFGQGTRLTVV.

The chain recombines TRBV7-9 with TRBJ2-7, with D maybe TRBD1 (6 bases). CDR3 length: 16 amino acids. V gave up 5 bases and J gave up 3 bases, with 20 bases separating them. Germline CDR1 reads SEHNR; CDR2 reads FQNEAQ (reference sequence). The CDR3 region has the DNA TGTGCCAGCAGCAATAACCGGGACACCTTCGTCTACGAGCAGTACTTC. Its translation: CASSNNRDTFVYEQYF.

V gene TRBV15 combines with J gene TRBJ2-1, with D perhaps TRBD2 (5 bases). Between the trimmed V and J ends, which lost 4 bases and 4 bases, there was a span of 14 bases. The CDR3 covers 15 residues. Germline-derived CDR1 and CDR2 are LNHNV and YYDKDF (reference sequence). The DNA of the CDR3 is TGTGCCACCAGCACAACGGGGAAACCGTACAATGAGCAGTTCTTC. Translation: CATSTTGKPYNEQFF.

The V gene is TRBV27, the J gene TRBJ2-1, with TRBD2 identical over 7 bases. The germline gives CDR1 MNHEY, CDR2 SMNVEV (reference sequence). There are 15 residues in the CDR3. V gave up 9 bases and J gave up 7 bases; unmatched junction bases: 15. As DNA, the CDR3 is TGTGCCAGTAATGTTGGGCGGGAGTTATTGAATGAGCAGTTCTTC. Its translation is CASNVGRELLNEQFF.

This rearrangement joins TRBV14 to TRBJ1-1; D possibly corresponds to TRBD1 (6 bases). Per germline, CDR1 SGHDN and CDR2 FVKESK. The CDR3 contains 12 residues. The V end lost 5 bases, the J end lost 3 bases, and 7 bases lay between the germline ends. The CDR3 DNA follows: TGTGCCAGCAGCAGGGGGTACACTGAAGCTTTCTTT. This codes for CASSRGYTEAFF.

The rearrangement links TRBV7-9 to TRBJ2-1; possible D gene TRBD2, 5 bases. This CDR3 spans 13 amino acids. V was trimmed by 6 bases and J by 7 bases, leaving 13 bases between them. CDR1 is SEHNR, CDR2 FQNEAQ, per germline (reference sequence). The CDR3 DNA follows: TGTGCCAGCAGTCAGGCGACTATGAATGAGCAGTTCTTC. This sequence encodes CASSQATMNEQFF.

This chain joins TRBV9 and TRBJ1-2, with a weak D call TRBD1 (5 bases). CDR3 length equals 14 residues. The V end lost 4 bases, the J end lost 4 bases, and 14 bases lay between the germline ends. The germline gives CDR1 SGDLS, CDR2 YYNGEE. In DNA form, the CDR3 reads TGTGCCAGCAGCCCCGGAACAGGAGCCTATGGCTACACCTTC. It codes for CASSPGTGAYGYTF.

The chain has TRBV27 and TRBJ2-1, with TRBD2 as a possible D gene (6 bases). The CDR3 consists of 15 residues. V gave up 5 bases and J gave up 4 bases, with 15 bases separating them. Looked up from germline, CDR1 is MNHEY and CDR2 is SMNVEV (reference sequence). The CDR3 protein is CASSPVPGEYNEQFF. CDR3 coding DNA: TGTGCCAGCAGTCCAGTACCGGGGGAATACAATGAGCAGTTCTTC.

The genes are TRBV30 and TRBJ1-1; the D gene is possibly TRBD1 (5 bases). Germline loops: CDR1 GTSNPN, CDR2 SVGIG (reference sequence). The CDR3 is 11 amino acids. V was trimmed by 3 bases and J by 7 bases, leaving 9 bases between them. The CDR3 nucleotides are TGTGCCTGGAGCGTGGACATTGAAGCTTTCTTT. It translates to CAWSVDIEAFF.

Only one count was recorded for this clonotype. The chain combines TRBV5-6 with TRBJ1-2; maybe TRBD1 (6 bases). Germline CDR1 and CDR2: SGHDT and YYEEEE. The length of the CDR3 is 16 residues. Trimming cost V 3 bases and J 3 bases, with 18 bases left between them. DNA for the CDR3: TGTGCCAGCAGCTGGAACCGGGACACCAATTACTATGGCTACACCTTC. Encoded protein: CASSWNRDTNYYGYTF.

The CDR3 region has the DNA TGTGCCAGCAGTGCAGGGGGAGACACCTTC. It yields the protein CASSAGGDTF. The chain joins TRBV6-6 to TRBJ1-2; 7 nucleotides line up with TRBD1. Germline V gene sequence: CDR1 MNHNY, CDR2 SVGAGI (reference sequence). The V segment lost 5 bases and the J segment 12 bases; nucleotides outside the gene matches: 3. This CDR3 has 10 amino acids.

The chain links TRBV29-1 to TRBJ1-2; D not certain. This CDR3 contains 16 residues. Germline V CDR1 and CDR2: SQVTM, ANQGSEA. V was shortened by 2 bases and J by 2 bases, with 18 bases between the two germline ends. DNA for the CDR3: TGCAGCGTTGAAAGGACCACTTTAACCTCGAACTATGGCTACACCTTC. Protein product: CSVERTTLTSNYGYTF.

The chain combines TRBV19 with TRBJ2-7; no firm D call. The germline gives CDR1 LNHDA, CDR2 SQIVND (reference sequence). The V gene lost 5 bases and the J gene lost 3 bases, with 11 bases spanning the gap. CDR3 length equals 13 residues. This chain's CDR3 is CASSFGPDYEQYV. In DNA, the CDR3 is TGTGCCAGTAGTTTTGGCCCAGACTACGAGCAGTACGTC.

The chain employs TRBV27 and TRBJ1-2; D might be TRBD1 (6 bases). CDR1 is MNHEY and CDR2 is SMNVEV in the germline V gene (reference sequence). This CDR3 comprises 15 residues. With 3 bases removed from V and 4 bases from J, the gap between germline ends came to 15 bases. The CDR3 loop reads CASSFSAGAIYGYTF. The DNA for the CDR3 is TGTGCCAGCAGTTTCTCGGCGGGGGCTATCTATGGCTACACCTTC.

The genes are TRBV24-1 and TRBJ2-2, with D tentatively TRBD1 (6 bases). This CDR3 comprises 16 residues. The germline gives CDR1 KGHDR, CDR2 SFDVKD. With 5 bases removed from V and 2 bases from J, the gap between germline ends came to 14 bases. The CDR3 region has the DNA TGTGCCACCAGTGCTCTTTCAGGGGCAAACACCGGGGAGCTGTTTTTT. This codes for CATSALSGANTGELFF.

This rearrangement joins TRBV7-6 to TRBJ2-1; TRBD1 matches at 8 bases. This CDR3 is 16 amino acids long. Germline V gene lookup returns CDR1 SGHVS and CDR2 FNYEAQ. The J segment lost 1 base and the V segment lost 5 bases, leaving 7 bases of the junction unmatched. The CDR3 is CASSPDRAGSYNEQFF. The CDR3 DNA follows: TGTGCCAGCAGCCCGGACAGGGCCGGGTCCTACAATGAGCAGTTCTTC.

The rearrangement uses TRBV11-2 and TRBJ2-4; 9 positions agree with TRBD1. The CDR3 totals 17 residues. The J segment lost 6 bases and the V segment lost 3 bases, leaving 12 bases of the junction unmatched. Germline V CDR1 and CDR2: SGHAT, FQNNGV. The CDR3 spells CASSLIQGARGANIQYF. Here the CDR3 DNA reads TGTGCCAGCAGCTTGATACAGGGGGCCCGAGGAGCAAACATTCAGTACTTC.

The rearrangement uses TRBV9 and TRBJ2-5; 8 bases line up with TRBD1. V shed 4 bases and J 4 bases; nucleotides not matched to a gene: 9. Germline CDR1 is SGDLS and CDR2 is YYNGEE. The CDR3 consists of 15 residues. CDR3 sequence (DNA): TGTGCCAGCAGCCCTCAGGGGGCGGTGGGAGAGACCCAGTACTTC. This codes for CASSPQGAVGETQYF.